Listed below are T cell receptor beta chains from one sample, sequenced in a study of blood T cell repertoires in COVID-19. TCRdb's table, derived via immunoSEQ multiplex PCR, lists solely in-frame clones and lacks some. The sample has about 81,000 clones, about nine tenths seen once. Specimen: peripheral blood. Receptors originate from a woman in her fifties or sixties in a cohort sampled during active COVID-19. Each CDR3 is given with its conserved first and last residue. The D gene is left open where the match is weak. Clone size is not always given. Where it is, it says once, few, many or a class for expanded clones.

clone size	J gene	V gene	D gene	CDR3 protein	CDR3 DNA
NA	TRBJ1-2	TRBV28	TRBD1	CASSSGTGAYGYTF	TGTGCCAGCAGCTCCGGGACAGGGGCCTATGGCTACACCTTC
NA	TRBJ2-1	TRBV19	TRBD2	CASTLSGRAFHAEQFF	TGTGCCAGTACCCTTAGCGGGAGGGCCTTTCACGCTGAGCAGTTCTTC
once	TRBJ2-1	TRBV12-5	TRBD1	CASGPERDRVPIKHNEQFF	TGTGCTAGTGGTCCAGAACGGGACAGGGTCCCAATAAAGCACAATGAGCAGTTCTTC
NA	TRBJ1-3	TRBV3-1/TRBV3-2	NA	CASSQDARLFGNTIYF	TGTGCCAGCAGCCAAGACGCCAGGCTTTTTGGAAACACCATATATTTT
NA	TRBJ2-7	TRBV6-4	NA	CATQGGHPSSYEQYF	TGTGCCACCCAGGGGGGTCACCCGAGCTCCTACGAGCAGTACTTC
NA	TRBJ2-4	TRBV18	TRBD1	CASSKPGQGGNIQYF	TGTGCCAGCTCCAAACCGGGACAGGGGGGAAACATTCAGTACTTC
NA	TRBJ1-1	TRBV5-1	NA	CASRVGPGAEAFF	TGCGCCAGCAGGGTTGGGCCCGGGGCTGAAGCTTTCTTT
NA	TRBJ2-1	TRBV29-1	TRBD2	CSATKTPGLAGFRRSYNEQFF	TGCAGCGCTACAAAAACACCGGGACTAGCGGGATTCCGGCGAAGCTACAATGAGCAGTTCTTC
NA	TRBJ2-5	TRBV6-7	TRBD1	CASSRTGGKLQETQYF	TGTGCCAGCAGCCGGACAGGGGGAAAGTTGCAAGAGACCCAGTACTTC
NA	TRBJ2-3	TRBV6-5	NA	CASTPKRDTQYF	TGTGCCAGCACCCCGAAGAGAGATACGCAGTATTTT
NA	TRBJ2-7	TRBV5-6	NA	CASKQEGRGDSYEQYF	TGTGCCAGCAAACAGGAGGGCCGGGGAGACTCCTACGAGCAGTACTTC
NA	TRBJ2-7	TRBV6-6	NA	CASSSEGDEQYF	TGTGCCAGCAGCAGCGAAGGAGACGAGCAGTACTTC
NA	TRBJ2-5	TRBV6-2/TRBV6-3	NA	CASSYSRGLETQYF	TGTGCCAGCAGTTATTCCCGGGGGTTGGAGACCCAGTACTTC
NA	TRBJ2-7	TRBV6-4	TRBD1	CASSDRGQGIDEQYF	TGTGCCAGCAGTGATAGGGGACAGGGTATCGACGAGCAGTACTTC
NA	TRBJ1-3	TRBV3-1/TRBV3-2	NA	CASSQLRRGRGSGNTIYF	TGTGCCAGCAGTCAACTGAGGCGGGGACGGGGCTCTGGAAACACCATATATTTT
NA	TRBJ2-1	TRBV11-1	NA	CASSLDRASSEQFF	TGTGCCAGCAGCTTAGATCGAGCTTCCTCTGAGCAGTTCTTC
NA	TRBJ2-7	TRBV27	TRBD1	CASSLRGAGGFDEQYF	TGTGCCAGCAGTTTAAGGGGGGCAGGGGGCTTCGACGAGCAGTACTTC
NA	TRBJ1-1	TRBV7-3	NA	CASSLQEGNTEAFF	TGTGCCAGCAGCTTACAGGAAGGGAACACTGAAGCTTTCTTT
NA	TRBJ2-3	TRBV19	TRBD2	CASSPREGMLGTDTQYF	TGTGCCAGTAGTCCGCGGGAGGGAATGTTAGGCACAGATACGCAGTATTTT
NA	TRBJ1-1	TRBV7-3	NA	CASRQDARDTEAFF	TGTGCCAGCAGACAAGACGCGAGGGACACTGAAGCTTTCTTT
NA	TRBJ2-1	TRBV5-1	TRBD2	CASSFSAGTTYNEQFF	TGCGCCAGCAGCTTTTCCGCCGGGACTACCTACAATGAGCAGTTCTTC
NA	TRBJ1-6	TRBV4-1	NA	CASSQPGGPSYNSPLHF	TGCGCCAGCAGCCAACCTGGGGGCCCCTCCTATAATTCACCCCTTCACTTT